The T cell receptor beta chain described here comes from a study of regulatory T cells in long-lasting Graves disease. This clonotype was counted many times. Time point of the sample: persistent/refractory GD, antithyroid drugs over 5 years with positive TRAb. RNA from PBMCs was the source of the TCR library. In building TCR beta libraries, iRepertoire HTBI primers were used together with Arm-PCR of CDR3 regions. TCRdb re-analysed the multiplex PCR reads in MiXCR, keeping a single row per CDR3 protein. The profile shows some 340,000 distinct CDR3 sequences, about 23% of them singletons. Germline V gene data show CDR1 as DFQATT and CDR2 as SNEGSKA (reference sequence). The ends lost 1 base at V and 7 bases at J; junction bases unmatched: 7. The CDR3 is 15 amino acids.

The V gene is TRBV20-1, the J gene TRBJ1-6; 7 nucleotides align to TRBD1. Sequencing used peripheral blood mononuclear cells (PBMCs), obtained when the disease was refractory, from a patient treated with antithyroid drugs. The clonotype originates from a middle-aged woman with Graves disease. The CDR3, as DNA: TGCAGTGCTAGAGGGGAGGGGGCGGGCAATTCACCCCTCCACTTT. This translates into CSARGEGAGNSPLHF.